Listed below are T cell receptor beta chains from one sample, sequenced in a study of blood T cell repertoires in COVID-19. Data came from immunoSEQ multiplex PCR; TCRdb stores just in-frame clones and leaves some out. This repertoire shows about 64,000 clones, roughly 90% found once; its top ten account for around 4.2%. The sequencing sample was made of peripheral blood. Receptor source: an older man with acute or convalescent COVID-19. Both conserved end residues are part of each CDR3. D genes are given only for firm matches. Some rows mark clone size as missing; the rest say once, few, many or name a class of expanded clone.

D,V,J,size,DNA,CDR3
-,TRBV7-2,TRBJ1-6,-,TGTGCCAGCAGCCAGCGGCGGGGGGCTCATTCACCCCTCCACTTT,CASSQRRGAHSPLHF
-,TRBV6-5,TRBJ1-5,-,TGTGCCAGCAGTTCTTTATCCGGCGGAGCAACTCAGCCCCAGCATTTT,CASSSLSGGATQPQHF
-,TRBV19,TRBJ2-2,-,TGTGCCAGTAGTTCCAAAACGAACACCGGGGAGCTGTTTTTT,CASSSKTNTGELFF
-,TRBV5-1,TRBJ2-2,-,TGCGCCAGCAGCTTGGGGCCAGTCGACACCGGGGAGCTGTTTTTT,CASSLGPVDTGELFF
TRBD1,TRBV28,TRBJ1-2,-,TGTGCCAGCAGTGTAGCCCAGCTTCAGGGGGCGATCTATGGCTACACCTTC,CASSVAQLQGAIYGYTF
-,TRBV18,TRBJ2-7,-,TGTGCCAGCTCCGCGGGCCCCTCTCCCTACGAGCAGTACTTC,CASSAGPSPYEQYF
TRBD1,TRBV19,TRBJ2-1,-,TGTGCCAGTAGTATCTCCGGGACAGGGATAGAGCAGTTCTTC,CASSISGTGIEQFF
TRBD1,TRBV6-6,TRBJ1-5,-,TGTGCCGCGGCGGACAGGGGATTTAATCAGCCCCAGCATTTT,CAAADRGFNQPQHF
-,TRBV9,TRBJ1-6,-,TGTGCCAGCACGAACATAGGAGGTAATTCACCCCTCCACTTT,CASTNIGGNSPLHF
TRBD1,TRBV19,TRBJ1-6,-,TGTGCCAGTAGGATTTTTGGACAGGGTAATTCACCCCTCCACTTT,CASRIFGQGNSPLHF
-,TRBV5-4,TRBJ1-1,-,TGTGCCAGCAGATCCGCGGGCGGTATGAACACTGAAGCTTTCTTT,CASRSAGGMNTEAFF
-,TRBV24-1,TRBJ1-5,-,TGTGCCACCGGGGGGGGCGTCGGGCAGCCCCAGCATTTT,CATGGGVGQPQHF
-,TRBV28,TRBJ1-4,-,TGTGCCAGCAATCCGAGTGGGGGGTTTAATGAAAAACTGTTTTTT,CASNPSGGFNEKLFF
-,TRBV9,TRBJ1-1,-,TGTGCCAGCAGCGTAGCTGTGGGGCCAGGGACTGAAGCTTTCTTT,CASSVAVGPGTEAFF
-,TRBV5-6,TRBJ2-7,-,TGTGCCAGCAGACAATTGTTAACGAACGAGCAGTACTTC,CASRQLLTNEQYF
TRBD1,TRBV9,TRBJ1-2,-,TGTGCCAGCAGCGTAGGGCAGACAGGGGGCTACACCTTC,CASSVGQTGGYTF
-,TRBV14,TRBJ1-6,medium-sized,TGTGCCAGCAGCCAAAATCGGAATTCACCCCTCCACTTT,CASSQNRNSPLHF
-,TRBV15,TRBJ1-2,-,TGTGCCACCAGTAAAGGAGGGGGGGATGGCTACACCTTC,CATSKGGGDGYTF
TRBD1,TRBV27,TRBJ1-1,-,TGTGCCAGCAGTGCTTACAGGGGGCTGGACACTGAAGCTTTCTTT,CASSAYRGLDTEAFF
TRBD2,TRBV10-3,TRBJ2-7,-,TGTGCCATCAGTAAACTAGCGGGGGGGCCCTACGAGCAGTACTTC,CAISKLAGGPYEQYF
TRBD1,TRBV5-4,TRBJ2-7,-,TGTGCCAGCAGCTCGCTGACGGGGGACAGGACGAGTTACGAGCAGTACTTC,CASSSLTGDRTSYEQYF
-,TRBV2,TRBJ1-5,-,TGTGCCAGCAGTGCAGGGTGGGCGAACAATCAGCCCCAGCATTTT,CASSAGWANNQPQHF
TRBD1,TRBV27,TRBJ2-1,-,TGTGCCAGCAGTTTCAGACAGGGGGCAGGGAATGAGCAGTTCTTC,CASSFRQGAGNEQFF
TRBD2,TRBV27,TRBJ2-7,-,TGTGCCAGCAGTCCCGGCGGCGGGAGGAACGAGCAGTACTTC,CASSPGGGRNEQYF
TRBD2,TRBV7-7,TRBJ2-1,-,TGTGCTAGCAGCCCCTTGGCAGCGGGGGGCTCCTACAATGAGCAGTTCTTC,CASSPLAAGGSYNEQFF
-,TRBV30,TRBJ2-1,-,TGTGCCTGGAGTGTAACTACCTTTAACAATGAGCAGTTCTTC,CAWSVTTFNNEQFF
-,TRBV27,TRBJ1-5,-,TGTGCCAGCAGTCCAGGCCCCAGGGTTCAGCCCCAGCATTTT,CASSPGPRVQPQHF
-,TRBV27,TRBJ2-7,-,TGTGCCAGCACACCGGGGGACGGGTTTACCTACGAGCAGTACTTC,CASTPGDGFTYEQYF
TRBD1,TRBV19,TRBJ2-7,-,TGTGCCAGTTGGACAGGGGGCAGGGAGCAGTACTTC,CASWTGGREQYF